This TCR beta chain came from a study of cytomegalovirus exposure and HLA in healthy donors. Primers for the PCR totalled 60 Vbeta and 13 Jbeta. Clones were sequenced by immunoSEQ multiplex PCR, and TCRdb holds only the in-frame ones, with some missing. The top ten hold around 1.9% of the sample, which has roughly 140,000 clones, over 8% seen once. All the people who gave samples were healthy bone marrow donors. Donors were ostensibly healthy at sampling, although undocumented immune exposures were probable. Germline lookup yields CDR1 SNHLY and CDR2 FYNNEI. CDR3 length equals 14 residues. Trimming at V came to 10 bases and at J to 1 base, leaving 7 bases not matched to a gene. Only a few counts were recorded for this clone. Antigen: not known. Study results and caveats: An analysis that was carried out later associated approximately 17,000 TCR beta sequences with HLA alleles at 0.05 false discovery rate. Several V segments, TRBV6-2 and TRBV6-3 among them, could not be told apart and were dropped.

The specimen sequenced was PBMCs. The V gene is TRBV2, the J gene TRBJ2-1; TRBD2 matches at 7 bases. This clonotype originated in a male donor in good health and CMV-seronegative. CDR3 DNA sequence: TGTGCCACTGCTAGGGGAGGGTCCTACAATGAGCAGTTCTTC. Its translation is CATARGGSYNEQFF.